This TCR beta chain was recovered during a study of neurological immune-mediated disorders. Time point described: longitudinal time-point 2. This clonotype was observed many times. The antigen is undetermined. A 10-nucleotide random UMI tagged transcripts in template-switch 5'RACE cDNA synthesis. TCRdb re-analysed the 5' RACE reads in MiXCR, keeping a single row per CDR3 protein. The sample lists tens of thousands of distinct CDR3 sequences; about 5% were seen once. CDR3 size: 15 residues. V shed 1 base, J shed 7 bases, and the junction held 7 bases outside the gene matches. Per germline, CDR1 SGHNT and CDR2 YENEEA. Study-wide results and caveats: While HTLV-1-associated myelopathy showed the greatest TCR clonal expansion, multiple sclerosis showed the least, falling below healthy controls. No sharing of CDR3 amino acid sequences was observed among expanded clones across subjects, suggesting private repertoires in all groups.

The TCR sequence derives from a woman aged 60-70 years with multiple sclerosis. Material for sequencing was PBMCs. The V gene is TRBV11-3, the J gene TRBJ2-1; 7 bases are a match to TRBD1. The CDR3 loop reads CASSLGQGWRNEQFF. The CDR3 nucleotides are TGTGCCAGCAGCTTAGGACAGGGTTGGAGGAATGAGCAGTTCTTC. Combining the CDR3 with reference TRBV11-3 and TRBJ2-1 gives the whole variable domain EAGVVQSPRYKIIEKKQPVAFWCNPISGHNTLYWYLQNLGQGPELLIRYENEEAVDDSQLPKDRFSAERLKGVDSTLKIQPAELGDSAVYLCASSLGQGWRNEQFFGPGTRLTVL.